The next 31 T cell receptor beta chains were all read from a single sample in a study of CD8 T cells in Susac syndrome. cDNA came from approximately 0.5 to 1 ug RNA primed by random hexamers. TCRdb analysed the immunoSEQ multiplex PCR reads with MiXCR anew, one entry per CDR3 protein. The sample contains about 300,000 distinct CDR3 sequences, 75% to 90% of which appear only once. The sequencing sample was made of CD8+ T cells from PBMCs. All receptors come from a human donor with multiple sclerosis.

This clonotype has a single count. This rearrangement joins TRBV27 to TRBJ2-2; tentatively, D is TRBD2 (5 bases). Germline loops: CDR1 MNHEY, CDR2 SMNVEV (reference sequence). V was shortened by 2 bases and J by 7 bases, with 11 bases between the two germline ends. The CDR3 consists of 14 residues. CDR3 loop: CASSLALAGGELFF. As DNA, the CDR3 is TGTGCCAGCAGTTTAGCCCTAGCCGGCGGGGAGCTGTTTTTT.

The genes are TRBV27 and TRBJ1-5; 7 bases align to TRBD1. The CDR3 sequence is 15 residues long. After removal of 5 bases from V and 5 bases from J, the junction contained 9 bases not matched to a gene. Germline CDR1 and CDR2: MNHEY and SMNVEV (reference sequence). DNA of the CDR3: TGTGCCAGCAGTAGACAGGGTGAGCAGGATCAGCCCCAGCATTTT. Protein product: CASSRQGEQDQPQHF.

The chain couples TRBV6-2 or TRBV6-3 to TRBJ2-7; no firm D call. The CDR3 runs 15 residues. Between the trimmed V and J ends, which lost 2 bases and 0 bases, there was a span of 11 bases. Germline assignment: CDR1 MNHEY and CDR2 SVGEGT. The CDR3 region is CASSYVQHTSYEQYF. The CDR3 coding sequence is TGTGCCAGCAGTTACGTTCAGCATACCTCCTACGAGCAGTACTTC.

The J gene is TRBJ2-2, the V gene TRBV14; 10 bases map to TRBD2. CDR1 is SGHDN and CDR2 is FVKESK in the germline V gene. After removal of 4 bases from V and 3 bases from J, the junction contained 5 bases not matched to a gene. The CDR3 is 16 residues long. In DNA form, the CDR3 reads TGTGCCAGCAGCCCGCTAGCGGGAGAACACACCGGGGAGCTGTTTTTT. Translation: CASSPLAGEHTGELFF.

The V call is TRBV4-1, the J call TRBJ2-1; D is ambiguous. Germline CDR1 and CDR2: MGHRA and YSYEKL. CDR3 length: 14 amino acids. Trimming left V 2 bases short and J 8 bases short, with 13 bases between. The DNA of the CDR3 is TGCGCCAGCAGCCAAATAACCTACGGGTATGAGCAGTTCTTC. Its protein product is CASSQITYGYEQFF.

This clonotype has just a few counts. The CDR3 is CASSLDEGETQYF. CDR3 sequence (DNA): TGTGCCAGCAGCTTAGACGAGGGGGAGACCCAGTACTTC. The gene calls are TRBV7-9 and TRBJ2-5; D possibly matches TRBD1 or TRBD2 (5 bases each). This CDR3 is built from 13 residues. The germline V and J ends were trimmed by 1 base and 5 bases, with 8 bases remaining between them. CDR1 SEHNR and CDR2 FQNEAQ come from the germline V gene (reference sequence).

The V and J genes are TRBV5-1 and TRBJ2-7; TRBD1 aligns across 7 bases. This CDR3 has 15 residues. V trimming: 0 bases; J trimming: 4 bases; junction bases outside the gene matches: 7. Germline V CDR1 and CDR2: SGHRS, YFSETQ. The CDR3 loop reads CASSLVLRGWYEQYF. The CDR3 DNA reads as TGCGCCAGCAGCTTGGTTCTCAGGGGGTGGTACGAGCAGTACTTC. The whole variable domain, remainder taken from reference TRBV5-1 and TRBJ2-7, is KAGVTQTPRYLIKTRGQQVTLSCSPISGHRSVSWYQQTPGQGLQFLFEYFSETQRNKGNFPGRFSGRQFSNSRSEMNVSTLELGDSALYLCASSLVLRGWYEQYFGPGTRLTVT.

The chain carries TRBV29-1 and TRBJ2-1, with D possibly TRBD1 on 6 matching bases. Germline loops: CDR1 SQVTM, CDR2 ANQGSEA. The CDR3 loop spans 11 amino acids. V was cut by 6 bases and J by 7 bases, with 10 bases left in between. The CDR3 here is CSVGQLNEQFF. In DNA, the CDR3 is TGCAGCGTCGGACAGCTAAATGAGCAGTTCTTC.

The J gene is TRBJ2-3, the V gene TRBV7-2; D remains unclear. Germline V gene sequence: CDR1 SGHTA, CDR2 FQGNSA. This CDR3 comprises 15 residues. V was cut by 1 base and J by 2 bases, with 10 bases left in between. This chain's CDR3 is CASSLVPRFTDTQYF. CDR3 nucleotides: TGTGCCAGCAGCTTAGTGCCCCGGTTCACAGATACGCAGTATTTT.

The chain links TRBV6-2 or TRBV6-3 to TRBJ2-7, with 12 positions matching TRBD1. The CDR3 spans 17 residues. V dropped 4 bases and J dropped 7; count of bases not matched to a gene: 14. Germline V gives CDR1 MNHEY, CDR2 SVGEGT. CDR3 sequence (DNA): TGTGCCAGCAGTTCTACTCGCCGGGACAGGGGGCGTTGGGAGCAGTACTTC. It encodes CASSSTRRDRGRWEQYF.

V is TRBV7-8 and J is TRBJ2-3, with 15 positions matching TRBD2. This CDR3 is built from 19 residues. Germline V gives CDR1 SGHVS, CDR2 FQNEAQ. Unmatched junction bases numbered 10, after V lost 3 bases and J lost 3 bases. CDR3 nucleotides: TGTGCCAGCAGCTTTCGGCCGGGACTAGCGGGGGGTAGGACAGATACGCAGTATTTT. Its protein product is CASSFRPGLAGGRTDTQYF.

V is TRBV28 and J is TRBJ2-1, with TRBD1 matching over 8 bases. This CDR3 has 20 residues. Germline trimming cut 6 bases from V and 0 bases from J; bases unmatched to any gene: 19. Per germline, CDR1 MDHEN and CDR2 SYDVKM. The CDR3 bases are TGTGCCAGCAGCCCTCTCCAAACACAGGGGGGCCTGAGCTCCTACAATGAGCAGTTCTTC. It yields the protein CASSPLQTQGGLSSYNEQFF.

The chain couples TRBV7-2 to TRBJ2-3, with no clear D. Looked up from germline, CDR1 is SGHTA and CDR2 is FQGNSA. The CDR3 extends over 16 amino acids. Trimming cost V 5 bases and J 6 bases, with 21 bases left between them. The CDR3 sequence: CASSARDPLPYDTQYF. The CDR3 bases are TGTGCCAGCAGCGCGCGCGACCCACTTCCATATGATACGCAGTATTTT.

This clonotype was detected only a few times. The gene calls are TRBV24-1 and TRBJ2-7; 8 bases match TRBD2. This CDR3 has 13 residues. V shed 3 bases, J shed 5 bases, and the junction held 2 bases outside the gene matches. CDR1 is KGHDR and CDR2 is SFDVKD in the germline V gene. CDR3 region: CATSDRGGNEQYF. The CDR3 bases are TGTGCCACCAGTGATCGGGGGGGTAACGAGCAGTACTTC.

CDR3 sequence: CASSSNVASGSSGAAGANVLTF. DNA for the CDR3: TGTGCCAGCAGCTCAAATGTAGCTAGCGGGAGCAGCGGAGCAGCTGGGGCCAACGTCCTGACTTTC. The J gene is TRBJ2-6, the V gene TRBV11-1; TRBD2 matches 10 bases. The CDR3 runs to 22 residues. Trimming removed 4 bases from V and 2 bases from J; junction bases left unmatched: 20. The germline V gene has CDR1 SGHAT and CDR2 FQDESV (reference sequence). The variable domain in full, completed from reference TRBV11-1 and TRBJ2-6, reads EAEVAQSPRYKITEKSQAVAFWCDPISGHATLYWYRQILGQGPELLVQFQDESVVDDSQLPKDRFSAERLKGVDSTLKIQPAELGDSAMYLCASSSNVASGSSGAAGANVLTFGAGSRLTVL.

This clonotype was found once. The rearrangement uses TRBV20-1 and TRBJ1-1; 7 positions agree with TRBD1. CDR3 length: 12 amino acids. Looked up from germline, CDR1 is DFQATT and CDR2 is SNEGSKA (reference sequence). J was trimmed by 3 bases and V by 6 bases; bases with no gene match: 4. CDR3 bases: TGCAGTGCCCGACAGGGCCACACTGAAGCTTTCTTT. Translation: CSARQGHTEAFF.

The CDR3 spells CASSIGPSYPDYEQYF. The CDR3 DNA sequence: TGTGCCAGTAGTATAGGTCCTTCGTACCCTGACTACGAGCAGTACTTC. The chain couples TRBV19 to TRBJ2-7; no clear D gene. Germline-derived CDR1 and CDR2 are LNHDA and SQIVND (reference sequence). The CDR3 spans 16 residues. Trimming removed 1 base from V and 3 bases from J, with 16 bases in between.

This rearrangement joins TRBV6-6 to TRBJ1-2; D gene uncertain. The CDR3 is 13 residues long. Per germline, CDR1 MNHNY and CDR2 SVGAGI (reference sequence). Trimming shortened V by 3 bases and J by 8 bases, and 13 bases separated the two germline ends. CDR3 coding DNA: TGTGCCAGCAGTTATATTACGGGCCGGGGCTACACCTTC. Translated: CASSYITGRGYTF.

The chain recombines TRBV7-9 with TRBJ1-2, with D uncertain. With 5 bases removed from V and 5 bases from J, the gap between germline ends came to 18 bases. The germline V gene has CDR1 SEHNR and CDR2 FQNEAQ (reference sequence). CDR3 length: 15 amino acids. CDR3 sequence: CASSTLASTAYGYTF. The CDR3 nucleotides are TGTGCCAGCAGCACATTGGCCAGCACGGCATATGGCTACACCTTC.

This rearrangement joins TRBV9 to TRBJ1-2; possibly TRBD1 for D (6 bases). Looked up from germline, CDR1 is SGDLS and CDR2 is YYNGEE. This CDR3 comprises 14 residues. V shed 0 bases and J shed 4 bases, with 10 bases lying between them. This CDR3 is CASSVGPGAYGYTF. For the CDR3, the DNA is TGTGCCAGCAGCGTAGGCCCAGGGGCCTATGGCTACACCTTC. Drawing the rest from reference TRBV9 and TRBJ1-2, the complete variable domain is DSGVTQTPKHLITATGQRVTLRCSPRSGDLSVYWYQQSLDQGLQFLIQYYNGEERAKGNILERFSAQQFPDLHSELNLSSLELGDSALYFCASSVGPGAYGYTFGSGTRLTVV.

DNA for the CDR3: TGCGCCAGCAGCCAGGCTCCGGATGGACCACATACGCAGTATTTT. This codes for CASSQAPDGPHTQYF. The chain combines TRBV4-3 with TRBJ2-3; no reliable D call. The CDR3 sequence is 15 residues long. CDR1 is LGHNA and CDR2 is YSLEER in the germline V gene. Trimming pared 3 bases from V and 7 bases from J, leaving 17 bases between.

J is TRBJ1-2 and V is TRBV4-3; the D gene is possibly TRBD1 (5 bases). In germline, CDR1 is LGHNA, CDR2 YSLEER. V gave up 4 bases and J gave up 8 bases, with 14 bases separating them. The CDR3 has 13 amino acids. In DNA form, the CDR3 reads TGCGCCAGCAGCCCAGTGGGGGGTCACGGCTACACCTTC. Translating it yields CASSPVGGHGYTF.

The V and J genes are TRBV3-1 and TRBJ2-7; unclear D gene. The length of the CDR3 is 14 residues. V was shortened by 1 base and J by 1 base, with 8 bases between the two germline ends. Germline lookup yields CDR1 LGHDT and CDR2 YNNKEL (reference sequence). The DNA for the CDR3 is TGTGCCAGCAGCCAAGTTGGCAGATCCTACGAGCAGTACTTC. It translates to CASSQVGRSYEQYF.

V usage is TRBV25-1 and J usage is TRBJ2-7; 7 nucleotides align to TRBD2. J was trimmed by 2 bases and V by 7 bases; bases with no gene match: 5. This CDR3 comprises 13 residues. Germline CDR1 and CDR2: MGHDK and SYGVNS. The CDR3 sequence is CASTGTKTYEQYF. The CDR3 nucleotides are TGTGCCAGCACCGGGACTAAGACCTACGAGCAGTACTTC.

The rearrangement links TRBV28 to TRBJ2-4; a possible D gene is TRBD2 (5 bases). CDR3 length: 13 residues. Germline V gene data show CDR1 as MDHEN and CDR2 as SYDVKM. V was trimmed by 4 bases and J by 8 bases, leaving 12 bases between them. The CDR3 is CASSSLSEDIQYF. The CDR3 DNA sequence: TGTGCCAGCAGTTCCCTCTCGGAGGACATTCAGTACTTC.

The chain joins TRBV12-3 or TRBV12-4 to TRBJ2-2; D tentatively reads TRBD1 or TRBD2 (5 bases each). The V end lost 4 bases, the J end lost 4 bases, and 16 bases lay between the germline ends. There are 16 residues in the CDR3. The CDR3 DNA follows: TGTGCCAGCAGTTCGACTGACAGACTATCCACCGGGGAGCTGTTTTTT. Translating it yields CASSSTDRLSTGELFF.

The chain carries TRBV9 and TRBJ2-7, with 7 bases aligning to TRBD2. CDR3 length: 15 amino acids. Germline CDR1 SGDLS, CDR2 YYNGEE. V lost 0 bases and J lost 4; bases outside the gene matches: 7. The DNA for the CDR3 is TGTGCCAGCAGCGTAGTTCCGGGGGGTATTTACGAGCAGTACTTC. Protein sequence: CASSVVPGGIYEQYF.

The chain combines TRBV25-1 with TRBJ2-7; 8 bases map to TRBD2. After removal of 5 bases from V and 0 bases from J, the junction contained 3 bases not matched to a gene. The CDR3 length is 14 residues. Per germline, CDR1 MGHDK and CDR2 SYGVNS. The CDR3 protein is CASSPSGYSYEQYF. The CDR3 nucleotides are TGTGCCAGCAGTCCTAGCGGGTACTCCTACGAGCAGTACTTC.

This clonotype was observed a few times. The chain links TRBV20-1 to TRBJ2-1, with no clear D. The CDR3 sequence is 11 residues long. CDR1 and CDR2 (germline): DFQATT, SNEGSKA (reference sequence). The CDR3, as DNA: TGCAGCCTCCCCCTTGGGAATGAGCAGTTCTTC. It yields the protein CSLPLGNEQFF.

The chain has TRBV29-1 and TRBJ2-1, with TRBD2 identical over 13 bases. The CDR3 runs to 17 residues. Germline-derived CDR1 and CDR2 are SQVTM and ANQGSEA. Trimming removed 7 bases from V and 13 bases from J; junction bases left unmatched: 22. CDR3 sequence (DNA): TGCAGCGGGACCGCGGGCCGCCCACAAAGACTAGCGGGAGGACAGTTCTTC. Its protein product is CSGTAGRPQRLAGGQFF.

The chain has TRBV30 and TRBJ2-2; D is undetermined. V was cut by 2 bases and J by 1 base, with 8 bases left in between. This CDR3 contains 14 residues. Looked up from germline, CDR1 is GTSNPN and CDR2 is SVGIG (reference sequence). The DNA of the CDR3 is TGTGCCTGGAGTATTGCAATGAACACCGGGGAGCTGTTTTTT. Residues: CAWSIAMNTGELFF.